These 11 T cell receptor beta chains were all obtained from the same sample, sequenced in a study of preoperative IRX-2 immunotherapy in early breast cancer. The repertoire was sequenced with immunoSEQ multiplex PCR; TCRdb's copy has only in-frame clones and lacks some. The repertoire holds 40,000 to 50,000 clones, with 70% to 80% as singletons. Indicated treatment: preoperative locoregional IRX-2 cytokine immunotherapy. Source: tumor tissue, taken after IRX-2 immunotherapy. Receptors were obtained from a human donor with breast cancer.

J is TRBJ2-5 and V is TRBV10-2; the match to TRBD2 covers 15 bases. The V segment lost 2 bases and the J segment 3 bases; nucleotides outside the gene matches: 4. This CDR3 has 17 amino acids. The germline CDR1 and CDR2 sequences are WSHSY and SAAADI. CDR3 nucleotides: TGCGCCAGCAGTGAGAAAGGACTAGCGGGAGGGGAAGAGACCCAGTACTTC. This sequence encodes CASSEKGLAGGEETQYF.

V is TRBV19 and J is TRBJ2-1; 12 nucleotides align to TRBD2. The CDR3 is made up of 17 amino acids. Germline loops: CDR1 LNHDA, CDR2 SQIVND (reference sequence). V lost 3 bases and J lost 5; bases outside the gene matches: 8. CDR3 region: CASSILTSGGIHNEQFF. Written as DNA, the CDR3 is TGTGCCAGTAGTATCCTCACTAGCGGGGGGATACACAATGAGCAGTTCTTC.

The gene calls are TRBV19 and TRBJ2-1; D might be TRBD2 (6 bases). The CDR3 is made up of 14 amino acids. Germline loops: CDR1 LNHDA, CDR2 SQIVND (reference sequence). Trimming removed 5 bases from V and 6 bases from J, with 14 bases in between. The CDR3 DNA reads as TGTGCCAGTAGTGTGAGACTAGGGAGCAATGAGCAGTTCTTC. It encodes CASSVRLGSNEQFF.

The chain joins TRBV19 to TRBJ2-7, with 7 bases aligning to TRBD1. Germline CDR1 LNHDA, CDR2 SQIVND (reference sequence). V shed 1 base and J 0 bases; nucleotides not matched to a gene: 3. There are 15 residues in the CDR3. The CDR3 nucleotides read TGTGCCAGTAGTATAGGACAGGGATCCTCCTACGAGCAGTACTTC. It specifies CASSIGQGSSYEQYF. The full variable domain, completed using reference TRBV19 and TRBJ2-7, is DGGITQSPKYLFRKEGQNVTLSCEQNLNHDAMYWYRQDPGQGLRLIYYSQIVNDFQKGDIAEGYSVSREKKESFPLTVTSAQKNPTAFYLCASSIGQGSSYEQYFGPGTRLTVT.

The V call is TRBV15, the J call TRBJ2-5; 7 bases map to TRBD1. The CDR3 has 15 amino acids. CDR1 is LNHNV and CDR2 is YYDKDF in the germline V gene (reference sequence). The V segment lost 0 bases and the J segment 2 bases; nucleotides outside the gene matches: 3. The DNA of the CDR3 is TGTGCCACCAGCAGAGACCCGACAGGGCAAGAGACCCAGTACTTC. It is translated as CATSRDPTGQETQYF.

The V and J genes are TRBV6-4 and TRBJ2-3; a weak D match, TRBD2 (6 bases). This CDR3 comprises 16 residues. Between the trimmed V and J ends, which lost 3 bases and 0 bases, there was a span of 13 bases. CDR1 MRHNA and CDR2 SNTAGT come from the germline V gene. The CDR3 sequence is CASSEVRGSSTDTQYF. The CDR3 bases are TGTGCCAGCAGTGAAGTGCGGGGCAGTAGCACAGATACGCAGTATTTT.

This clone appeared a few times. The chain joins TRBV28 to TRBJ2-7; 9 bases are shared with TRBD1. Germline CDR1 is MDHEN and CDR2 is SYDVKM. The CDR3 has 15 amino acids. V shed 3 bases and J 4 bases; nucleotides not matched to a gene: 7. CDR3 nucleotides: TGTGCCAGCAGTTTTTGGGACAGGGATCTTTACGAGCAGTACTTC. Encoded protein: CASSFWDRDLYEQYF. The full variable domain, in which reference TRBV28 and TRBJ2-7 provide the parts outside the CDR3, is DVKVTQSSRYLVKRTGEKVFLECVQDMDHENMFWYRQDPGLGLRLIYFSYDVKMKEKGDIPEGYSVSREKKERFSLILESASTNQTSMYLCASSFWDRDLYEQYFGPGTRLTVT.

This chain uses TRBV6-8 with TRBJ1-1; no clear D. From germline, CDR1 is MNHGY and CDR2 SAAAGT. Trimming pared 9 bases from V and 2 bases from J, leaving 16 bases between. CDR3 length: 14 amino acids. The CDR3 DNA follows: TGTGCCAGTCAACTCGACGGAATTAACACTGAAGCTTTCTTT. It specifies CASQLDGINTEAFF.

This clone was detected a few times. The chain joins TRBV16 to TRBJ1-1, with a weak D call TRBD1 (6 bases). Germline V CDR1 and CDR2: KGHSY, FQNENV. The CDR3 is 14 residues long. V lost 4 bases to trimming and J lost 5 bases, with 14 bases between them. Written as DNA, the CDR3 is TGTGCCAGCAGCCCTGTCAGGGGCAAAACTGAAGCTTTCTTT. Translated, it gives CASSPVRGKTEAFF.

This sequence joins TRBV6-8 and TRBJ1-1; D is ambiguous. Germline lookup yields CDR1 MNHGY and CDR2 SAAAGT. V was pared by 7 bases and J by 1 base, with 19 bases between. There are 16 residues in the CDR3. DNA for the CDR3: TGTGCCAGCATCCCCGCCCGGCGGGGAGAGAACACTGAAGCTTTCTTT. Its translation: CASIPARRGENTEAFF.

The rearrangement uses TRBV6-8 and TRBJ1-2; D perhaps matches TRBD1 (6 bases). V was trimmed by 6 bases and J by 2 bases, leaving 13 bases between them. The CDR3 spans 14 residues. Looked up from germline, CDR1 is MNHGY and CDR2 is SAAAGT. This CDR3 is CASRGTGGNYGYTF. The DNA of the CDR3 is TGTGCCAGCAGGGGTACGGGGGGCAACTATGGCTACACCTTC.